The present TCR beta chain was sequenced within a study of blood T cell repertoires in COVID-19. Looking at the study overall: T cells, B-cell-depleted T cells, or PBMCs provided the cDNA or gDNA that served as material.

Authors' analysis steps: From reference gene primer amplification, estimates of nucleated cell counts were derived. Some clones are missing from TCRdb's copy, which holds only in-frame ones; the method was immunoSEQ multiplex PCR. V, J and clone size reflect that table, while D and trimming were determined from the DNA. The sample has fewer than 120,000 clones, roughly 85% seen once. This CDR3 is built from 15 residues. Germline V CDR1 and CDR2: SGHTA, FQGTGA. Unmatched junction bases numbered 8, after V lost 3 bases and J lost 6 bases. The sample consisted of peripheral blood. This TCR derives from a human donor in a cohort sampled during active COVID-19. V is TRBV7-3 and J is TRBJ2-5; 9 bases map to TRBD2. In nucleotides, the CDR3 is TGTGCCAGCAGCTTGGGTAGCGGGAGCCCCCAGACCCAGTACTTC. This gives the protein CASSLGSGSPQTQYF. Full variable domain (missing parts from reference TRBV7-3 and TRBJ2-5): GAGVSQTPSNKVTEKGKYVELRCDPISGHTALYWYRQSLGQGPEFLIYFQGTGAADDSGLPNDRFFAVRPEGSVSTLKIQRTERGDSAVYLCASSLGSGSPQTQYFGPGTRLLVL.